This T cell receptor beta chain was recorded in a study of cytomegalovirus exposure and HLA in healthy donors. General study points: Sequence variants that were highly shared formed a cluster that was likely a sequencing artifact.

Of note for this clone: Its specificity is not known.

The ends were cut back, 7 bases at V and 6 bases at J, with 16 bases in the middle. In germline, CDR1 is LGHNT, CDR2 FRNRAP. The length of the CDR3 is 14 residues. 60 Vbeta and 13 Jbeta primers were used in PCR. Assay: immunoSEQ multiplex PCR; the TCRdb copy retains only in-frame clones and omits some. With 68,000 or so clones in the sample, the ten largest clones hold about 15%. This rearrangement joins TRBV12-5 to TRBJ2-1; D gene ambiguous. This receptor was obtained from a boy aged 10-17 years in good health and CMV-seronegative. The sample consisted of PBMCs. The CDR3 loop reads CASAGSRFFNEQFF. CDR3 coding DNA: TGTGCTAGTGCCGGTAGTCGATTCTTCAATGAGCAGTTCTTC.